This passage covers 9 T cell receptor beta chains from one sample sequenced in a study of blood T cell repertoires in COVID-19. The table came from immunoSEQ multiplex PCR; TCRdb's copy has only in-frame clones and leaves some out. The sample carries approximately 91,000 clones, more than 75% recorded once. Sample: peripheral blood. All receptors derive from a man aged 70 or older with acute or convalescent COVID-19.

This clone was detected a few times. The chain combines TRBV5-4 with TRBJ1-1; possibly TRBD1 for D (6 bases). The germline V gene encodes CDR1 SGHNT and CDR2 YYREEE (reference sequence). Trimming left V 3 bases short and J 3 bases short, with 12 bases between. The CDR3 loop spans 14 amino acids. The CDR3 loop is CASSSSTGHTEAFF. CDR3 nucleotide sequence: TGTGCCAGCAGCTCCTCTACAGGGCACACTGAAGCTTTCTTT. Combining the CDR3 with reference TRBV5-4 and TRBJ1-1 gives the whole variable domain ETGVTQSPTHLIKTRGQQVTLRCSSQSGHNTVSWYQQALGQGPQFIFQYYREEENGRGNFPPRFSGLQFPNYSSELNVNALELDDSALYLCASSSSTGHTEAFFGQGTRLTVV.

This clone has a single count. V gene TRBV7-2 combines with J gene TRBJ2-1; 8 bases are shared with TRBD2. This CDR3 is 15 amino acids long. After removal of 6 bases from V and 5 bases from J, the junction contained 9 bases not matched to a gene. In germline, CDR1 is SGHTA, CDR2 FQGNSA. The CDR3 sequence: CASSLLAVIDNEQFF. The CDR3 DNA reads TGTGCCAGCAGTTTACTAGCGGTCATAGACAATGAGCAGTTCTTC.

The rearrangement links TRBV27 to TRBJ2-7, with TRBD1 identical over 7 bases. CDR1 MNHEY and CDR2 SMNVEV come from the germline V gene (reference sequence). V dropped 2 bases and J dropped 1; count of bases not matched to a gene: 5. The CDR3 is 15 residues long. The CDR3 is CASSLKKGQSYEQYF. CDR3 DNA: TGTGCCAGCAGTTTAAAGAAGGGACAGTCCTACGAGCAGTACTTC.

The chain couples TRBV28 to TRBJ1-2, with 11 bases aligning to TRBD1. The junction had 6 bases not matched to a gene; V was cut back by 5 bases and J by 4 bases. The CDR3 has 15 residues. Germline loops: CDR1 MDHEN, CDR2 SYDVKM. The CDR3, as DNA: TGTGCCAGCAGTCCCCGGGACAGGGGGGGCTATGGCTACACCTTC. Amino acid sequence: CASSPRDRGGYGYTF.

The chain carries TRBV30 and TRBJ1-3; a possible D gene is TRBD1 (5 bases). The V gene lost 3 bases and the J gene lost 0 bases, with 15 bases spanning the gap. The CDR3 covers 16 residues. CDR1 and CDR2 (germline): GTSNPN, SVGIG (reference sequence). The DNA of the CDR3 is TGTGCCTGGAGCGTCCCCGGGGGTCCCTCTGGAAACACCATATATTTT. Translated: CAWSVPGGPSGNTIYF.

The J gene is TRBJ2-7, the V gene TRBV6-1, with a possible D match to TRBD2 (6 bases). Trimming stripped 3 bases from V and 1 base from J, with 19 bases between. CDR1 and CDR2 (germline): MNHNS, SASEGT. CDR3 length equals 17 residues. The CDR3 DNA is TGTGCCAGCAGTGACCGTTGGGGGAGGTACGGGTCCTACGAGCAGTACTTC. This sequence encodes CASSDRWGRYGSYEQYF.

The V gene is TRBV20-1, the J gene TRBJ1-2; D is unclear. CDR3 size: 10 residues. The germline V and J ends were trimmed by 4 bases and 3 bases, with 3 bases remaining between them. Germline lookup yields CDR1 DFQATT and CDR2 SNEGSKA (reference sequence). The CDR3 DNA follows: TGCAGTGCTATCTACTATGGCTACACCTTC. It yields the protein CSAIYYGYTF.

This clone has only a few counts. The rearrangement joins TRBV7-9 to TRBJ1-5, with D uncertain. Germline V lookup: CDR1 SEHNR, CDR2 FQNEAQ (reference sequence). Trimming cost V 5 bases and J 2 bases, with 13 bases left between them. The CDR3 contains 15 residues. The CDR3 nucleotides read TGTGCCAGCAGCCCACCCGGGTCGGGCAATCAGCCCCAGCATTTT. As protein: CASSPPGSGNQPQHF.

This clone was found a few times. This chain's CDR3 is CASSEGGAKNIQYF. CDR3 DNA sequence: TGTGCCAGCAGTGAGGGGGGAGCCAAAAACATTCAGTACTTC. This chain uses TRBV6-1 with TRBJ2-4; maybe TRBD2 (6 bases). The V end lost 3 bases, the J end lost 0 bases, and 6 bases lay between the germline ends. The germline V gene has CDR1 MNHNS and CDR2 SASEGT. The CDR3 has 14 amino acids.